This TCR beta chain was recovered during a study of shared clonotypes between healthy human individuals. Trimming removed 0 bases from V and 4 bases from J; junction bases left unmatched: 4. The CDR3 loop spans 15 amino acids. CDR1 and CDR2 (germline): SGDLS, YYNGEE. The assay was immunoSEQ multiplex PCR, and TCRdb's table has in-frame clones only and misses some. Among some 2.1 million clones listed, roughly 95% were seen once. Naive CD8 cells were CD45RO-negative, positively selected for CCR7, excluding terminally differentiated effector memory CD45RA+ cells. This TCR derives from a man between 18 and 29 years old in good health. The chain recombines TRBV9 with TRBJ1-5; 7 positions agree with TRBD1. Sequenced input: naive CD8+ T cells sorted from blood. The CDR3 here is CASSVGDSRNQPQHF. CDR3 in DNA: TGTGCCAGCAGCGTAGGGGACAGTCGAAATCAGCCCCAGCATTTT.